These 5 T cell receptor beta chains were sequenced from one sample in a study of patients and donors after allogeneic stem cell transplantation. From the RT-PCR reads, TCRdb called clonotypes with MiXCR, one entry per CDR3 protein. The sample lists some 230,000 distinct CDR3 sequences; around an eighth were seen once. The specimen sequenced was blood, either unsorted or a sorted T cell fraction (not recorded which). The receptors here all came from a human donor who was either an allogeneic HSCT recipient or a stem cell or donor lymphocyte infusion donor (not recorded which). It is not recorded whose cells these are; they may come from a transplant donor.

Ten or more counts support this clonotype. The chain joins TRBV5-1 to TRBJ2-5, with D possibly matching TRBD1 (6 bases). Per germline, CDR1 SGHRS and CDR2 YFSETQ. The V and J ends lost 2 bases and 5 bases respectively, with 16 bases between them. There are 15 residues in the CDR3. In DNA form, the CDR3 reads TGCGCCAGCAGCTTAAGTACAGGGTTAAAGGAGACCCAGTACTTC. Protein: CASSLSTGLKETQYF.

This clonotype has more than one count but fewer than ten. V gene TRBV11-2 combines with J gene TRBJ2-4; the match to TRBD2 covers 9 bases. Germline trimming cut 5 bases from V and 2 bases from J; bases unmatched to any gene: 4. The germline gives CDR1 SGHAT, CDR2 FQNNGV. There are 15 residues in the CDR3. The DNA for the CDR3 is TGTGCCAGCAGCACACCTAGCGGGACCAAAAACATTCAGTACTTC. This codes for CASSTPSGTKNIQYF.

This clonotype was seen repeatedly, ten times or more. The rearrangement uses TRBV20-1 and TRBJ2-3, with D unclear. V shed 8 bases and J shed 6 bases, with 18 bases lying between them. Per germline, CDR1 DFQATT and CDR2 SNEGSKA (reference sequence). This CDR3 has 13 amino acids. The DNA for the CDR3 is TGCAGTCGAACCGGGCCCCTCGGGGATACGCAGTATTTT. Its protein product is CSRTGPLGDTQYF.

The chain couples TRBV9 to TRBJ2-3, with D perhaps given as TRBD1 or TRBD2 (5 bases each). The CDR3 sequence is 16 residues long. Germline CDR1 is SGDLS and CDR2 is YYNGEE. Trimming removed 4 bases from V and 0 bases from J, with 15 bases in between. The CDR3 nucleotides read TGTGCCAGCAGCCCCGTTGGGACGGCTAGCACAGATACGCAGTATTTT. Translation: CASSPVGTASTDTQYF.

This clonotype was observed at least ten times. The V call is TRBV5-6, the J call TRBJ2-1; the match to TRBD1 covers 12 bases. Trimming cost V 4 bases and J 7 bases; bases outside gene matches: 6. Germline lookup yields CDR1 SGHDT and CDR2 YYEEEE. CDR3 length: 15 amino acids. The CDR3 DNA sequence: TGTGCCAGCAGCCTGGGACAGGGGGCAGGAAATGAGCAGTTCTTC. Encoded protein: CASSLGQGAGNEQFF.